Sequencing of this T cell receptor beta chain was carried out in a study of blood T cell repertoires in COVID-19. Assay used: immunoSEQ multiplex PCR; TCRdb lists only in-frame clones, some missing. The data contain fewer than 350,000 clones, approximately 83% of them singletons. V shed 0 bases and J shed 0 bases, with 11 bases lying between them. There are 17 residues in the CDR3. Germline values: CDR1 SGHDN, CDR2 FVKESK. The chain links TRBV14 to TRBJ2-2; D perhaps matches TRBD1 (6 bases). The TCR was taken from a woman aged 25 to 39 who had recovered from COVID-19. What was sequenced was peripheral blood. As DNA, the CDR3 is TGTGCCAGCAGCCAAGACCTACAGGGCGCGAACACCGGGGAGCTGTTTTTT. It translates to CASSQDLQGANTGELFF.